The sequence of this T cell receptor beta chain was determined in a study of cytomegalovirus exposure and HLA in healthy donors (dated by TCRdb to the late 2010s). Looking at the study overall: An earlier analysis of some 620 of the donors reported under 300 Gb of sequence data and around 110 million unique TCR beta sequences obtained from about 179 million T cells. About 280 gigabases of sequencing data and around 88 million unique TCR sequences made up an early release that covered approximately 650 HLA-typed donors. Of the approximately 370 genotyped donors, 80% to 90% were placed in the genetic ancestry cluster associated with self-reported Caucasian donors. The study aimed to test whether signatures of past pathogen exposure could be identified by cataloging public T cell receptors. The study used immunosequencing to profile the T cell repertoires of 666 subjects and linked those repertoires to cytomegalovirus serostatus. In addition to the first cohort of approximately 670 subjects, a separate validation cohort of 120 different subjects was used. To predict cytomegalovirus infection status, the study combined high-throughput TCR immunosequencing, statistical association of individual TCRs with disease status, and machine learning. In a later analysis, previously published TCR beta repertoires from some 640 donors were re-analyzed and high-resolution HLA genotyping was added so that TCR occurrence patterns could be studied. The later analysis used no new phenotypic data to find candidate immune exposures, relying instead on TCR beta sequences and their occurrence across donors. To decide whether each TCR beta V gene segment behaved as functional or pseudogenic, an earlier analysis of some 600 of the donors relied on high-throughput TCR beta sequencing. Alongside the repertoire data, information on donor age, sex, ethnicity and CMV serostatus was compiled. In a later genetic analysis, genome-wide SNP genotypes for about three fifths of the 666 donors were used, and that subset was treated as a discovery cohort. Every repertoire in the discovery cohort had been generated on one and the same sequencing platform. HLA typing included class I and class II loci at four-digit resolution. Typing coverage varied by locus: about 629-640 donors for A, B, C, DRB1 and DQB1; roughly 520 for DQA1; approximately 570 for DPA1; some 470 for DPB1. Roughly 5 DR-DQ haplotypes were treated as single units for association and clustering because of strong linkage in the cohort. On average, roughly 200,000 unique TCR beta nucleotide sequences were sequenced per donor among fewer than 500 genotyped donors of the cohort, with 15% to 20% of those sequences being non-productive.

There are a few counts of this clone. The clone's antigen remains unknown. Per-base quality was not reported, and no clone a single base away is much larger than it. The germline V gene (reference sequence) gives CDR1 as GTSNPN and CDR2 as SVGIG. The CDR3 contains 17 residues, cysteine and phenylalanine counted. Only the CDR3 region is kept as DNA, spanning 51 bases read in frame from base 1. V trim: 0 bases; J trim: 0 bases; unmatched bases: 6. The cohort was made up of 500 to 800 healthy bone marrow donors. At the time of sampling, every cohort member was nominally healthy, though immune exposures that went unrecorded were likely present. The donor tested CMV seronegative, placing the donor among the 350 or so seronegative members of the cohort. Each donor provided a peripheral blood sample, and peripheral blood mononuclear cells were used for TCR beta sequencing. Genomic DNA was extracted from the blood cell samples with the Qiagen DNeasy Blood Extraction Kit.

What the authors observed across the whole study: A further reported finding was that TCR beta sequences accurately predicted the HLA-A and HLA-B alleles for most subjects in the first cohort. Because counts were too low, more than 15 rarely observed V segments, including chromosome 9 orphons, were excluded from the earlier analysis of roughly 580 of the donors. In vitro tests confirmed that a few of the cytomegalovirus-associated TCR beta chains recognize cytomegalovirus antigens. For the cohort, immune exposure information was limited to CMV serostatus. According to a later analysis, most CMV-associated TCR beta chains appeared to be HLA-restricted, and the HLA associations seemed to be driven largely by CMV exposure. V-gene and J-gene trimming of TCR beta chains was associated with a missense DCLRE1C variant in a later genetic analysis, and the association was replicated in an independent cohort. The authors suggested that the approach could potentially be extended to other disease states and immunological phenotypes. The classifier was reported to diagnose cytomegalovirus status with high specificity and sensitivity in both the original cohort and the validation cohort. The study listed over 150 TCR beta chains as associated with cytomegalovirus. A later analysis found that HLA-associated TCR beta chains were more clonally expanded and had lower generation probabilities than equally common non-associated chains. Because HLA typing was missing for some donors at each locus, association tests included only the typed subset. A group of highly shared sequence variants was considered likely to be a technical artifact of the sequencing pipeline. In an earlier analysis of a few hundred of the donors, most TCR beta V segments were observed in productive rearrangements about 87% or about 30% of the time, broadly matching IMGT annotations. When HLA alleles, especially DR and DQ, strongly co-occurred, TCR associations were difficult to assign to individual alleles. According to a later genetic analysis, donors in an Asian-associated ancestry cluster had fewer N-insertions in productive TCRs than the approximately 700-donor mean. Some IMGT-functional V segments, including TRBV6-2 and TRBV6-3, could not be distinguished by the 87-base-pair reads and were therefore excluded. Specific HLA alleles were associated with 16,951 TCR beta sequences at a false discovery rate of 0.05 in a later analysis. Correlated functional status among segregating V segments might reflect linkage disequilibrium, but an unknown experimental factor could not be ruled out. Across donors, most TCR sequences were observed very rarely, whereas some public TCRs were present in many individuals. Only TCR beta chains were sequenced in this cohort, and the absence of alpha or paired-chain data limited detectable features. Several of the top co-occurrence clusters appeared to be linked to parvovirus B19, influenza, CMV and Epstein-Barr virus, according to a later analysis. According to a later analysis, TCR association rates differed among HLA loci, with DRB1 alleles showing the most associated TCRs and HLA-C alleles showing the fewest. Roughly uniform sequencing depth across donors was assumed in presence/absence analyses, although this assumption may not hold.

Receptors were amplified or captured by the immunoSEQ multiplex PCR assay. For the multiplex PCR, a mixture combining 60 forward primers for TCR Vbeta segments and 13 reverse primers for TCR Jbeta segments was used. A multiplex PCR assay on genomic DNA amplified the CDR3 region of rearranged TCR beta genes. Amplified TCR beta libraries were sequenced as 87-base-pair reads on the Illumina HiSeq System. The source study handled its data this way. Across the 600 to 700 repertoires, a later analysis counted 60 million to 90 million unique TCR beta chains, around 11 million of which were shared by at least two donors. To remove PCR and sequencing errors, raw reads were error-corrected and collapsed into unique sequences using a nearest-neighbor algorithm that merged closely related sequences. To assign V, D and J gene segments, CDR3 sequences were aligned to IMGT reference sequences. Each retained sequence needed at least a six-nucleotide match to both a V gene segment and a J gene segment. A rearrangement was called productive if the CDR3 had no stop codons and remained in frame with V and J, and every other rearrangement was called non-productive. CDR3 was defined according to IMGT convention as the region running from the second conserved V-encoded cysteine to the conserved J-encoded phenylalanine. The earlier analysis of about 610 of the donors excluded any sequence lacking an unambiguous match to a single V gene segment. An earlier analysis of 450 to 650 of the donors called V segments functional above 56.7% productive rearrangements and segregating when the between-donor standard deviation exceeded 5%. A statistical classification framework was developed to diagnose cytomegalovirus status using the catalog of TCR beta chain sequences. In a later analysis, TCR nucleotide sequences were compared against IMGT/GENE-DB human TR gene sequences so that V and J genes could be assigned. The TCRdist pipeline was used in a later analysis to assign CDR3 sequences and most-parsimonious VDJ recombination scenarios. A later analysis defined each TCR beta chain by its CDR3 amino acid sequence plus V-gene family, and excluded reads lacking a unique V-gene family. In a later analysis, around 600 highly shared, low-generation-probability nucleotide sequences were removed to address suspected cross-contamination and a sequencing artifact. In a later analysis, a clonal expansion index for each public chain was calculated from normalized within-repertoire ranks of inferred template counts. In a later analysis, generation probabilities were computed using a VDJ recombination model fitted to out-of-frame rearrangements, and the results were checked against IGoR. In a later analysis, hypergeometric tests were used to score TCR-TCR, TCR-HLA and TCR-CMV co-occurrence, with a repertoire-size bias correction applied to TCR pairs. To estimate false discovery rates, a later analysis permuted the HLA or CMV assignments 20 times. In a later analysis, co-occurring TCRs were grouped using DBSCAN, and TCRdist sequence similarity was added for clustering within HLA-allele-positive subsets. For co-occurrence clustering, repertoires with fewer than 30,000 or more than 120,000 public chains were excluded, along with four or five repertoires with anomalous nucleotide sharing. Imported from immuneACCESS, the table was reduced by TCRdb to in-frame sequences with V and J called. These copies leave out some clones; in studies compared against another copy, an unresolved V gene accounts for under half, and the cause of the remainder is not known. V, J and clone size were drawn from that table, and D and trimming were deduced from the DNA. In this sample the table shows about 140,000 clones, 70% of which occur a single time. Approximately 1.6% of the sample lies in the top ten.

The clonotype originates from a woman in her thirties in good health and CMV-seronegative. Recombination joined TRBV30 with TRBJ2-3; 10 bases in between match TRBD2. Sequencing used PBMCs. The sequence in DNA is TGTGCCTGGAGTGTACGGACTAGCGGACTTAGCACAGATACGCAGTATTTT. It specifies CAWSVRTSGLSTDTQYF. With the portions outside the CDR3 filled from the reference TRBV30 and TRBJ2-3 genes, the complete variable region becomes SQTIHQWPATLVQPVGSPLSLECTVEGTSNPNLYWYRQAAGRGLQLLFYSVGIGQISSEVPQNLSASRPQDRQFILSSKKLLLSDSGFYLCAWSVRTSGLSTDTQYFGPGTRLTVL.